A single sample is the source of the 9 T cell receptor beta chains below, sequenced in a study of CD8+ T cells in alopecia areata. cDNA prepared by RNA extraction and subsequent reverse transcription served as the template for sequencing. Sequenced by immunoSEQ multiplex PCR; TCRdb stores in-frame clones only, minus some. The table has 110,000 to 150,000 clones, approximately 60% seen once. Material: CD8+ T cells sorted from blood. These receptors all stem from a human donor in good health.

The table lists this clone with a few counts. This chain connects TRBV15 to TRBJ2-7; no clear D gene. The CDR3 has 11 amino acids. Trimming pared 3 bases from V and 5 bases from J, leaving 5 bases between. Germline CDR1 LNHNV, CDR2 YYDKDF (reference sequence). This chain's CDR3 is CATSSVNEQYF. CDR3 DNA: TGTGCCACCAGCAGCGTTAACGAGCAGTACTTC.

J is TRBJ2-2 and V is TRBV29-1; D is possibly TRBD1 or TRBD2 (5 bases each). The V end lost 4 bases, the J end lost 6 bases, and 9 bases lay between the germline ends. The germline CDR1 and CDR2 sequences are SQVTM and ANQGSEA. The CDR3 is made up of 12 amino acids. CDR3 DNA: TGCAGCGTTGGCGAGGGGCCCGGGGAGCTGTTTTTT. Its protein product is CSVGEGPGELFF.

The chain carries TRBV9 and TRBJ1-1; a possible D gene is TRBD1 (6 bases). Looked up from germline, CDR1 is SGDLS and CDR2 is YYNGEE. The length of the CDR3 is 13 residues. V was cut by 5 bases and J by 5 bases, with 13 bases left in between. The CDR3 region is CASSGGAPTEAFF. The CDR3 nucleotides are TGTGCCAGCAGTGGGGGCGCGCCTACTGAAGCTTTCTTT.

The chain combines TRBV13 with TRBJ2-1; the match to TRBD2 covers 10 bases. Trimming took 5 bases from V and 0 from J; bases not matched to a gene: 4. CDR3 length: 16 amino acids. Germline-derived CDR1 and CDR2 are PRHDT and FYEKMQ (reference sequence). The CDR3 DNA follows: TGTGCCAGCAGCCCACCTAGCGGGAGCTCCTACAATGAGCAGTTCTTC. Translated: CASSPPSGSSYNEQFF.

The chain is built from TRBV13 and TRBJ2-6; a possible D gene is TRBD2 (7 bases). Germline V gene lookup returns CDR1 PRHDT and CDR2 FYEKMQ (reference sequence). Trimming took 5 bases from V and 4 from J, leaving 15 bases between them. The CDR3 has 16 residues. The CDR3 DNA follows: TGTGCCAGCAGCCCTCGGGGGGCGCAAGGGGCCAACGTCCTGACTTTC. Residues: CASSPRGAQGANVLTF.

V is TRBV7-3 and J is TRBJ2-7; a possible D gene is TRBD1 (5 bases). CDR1 and CDR2 from the germline V gene are SGHTA and FQGTGA. The V gene lost 1 base and the J gene lost 5 bases, with 9 bases spanning the gap. This CDR3 spans 13 amino acids. This CDR3 is CASSLSQGDEQYF. The CDR3 DNA is TGTGCCAGCAGCTTAAGCCAGGGTGACGAGCAGTACTTC.

This chain uses TRBV9 with TRBJ1-1, with unresolved D. Trimming took 4 bases from V and 1 from J, leaving 8 bases between them. Germline V lookup: CDR1 SGDLS, CDR2 YYNGEE. The CDR3 has 13 amino acids. The DNA for the CDR3 is TGTGCCAGCAGCCCCCATGGGAACACTGAAGCTTTCTTT. This translates into CASSPHGNTEAFF.

The chain joins TRBV7-8 to TRBJ2-3, with D perhaps TRBD1 or TRBD2 (5 bases each). V was trimmed by 2 bases and J by 0 bases, leaving 12 bases between them. In germline, CDR1 is SGHVS, CDR2 FQNEAQ. CDR3 length equals 16 residues. The CDR3 loop reads CASSLTRGASTDTQYF. In nucleotides, the CDR3 is TGTGCCAGCAGCTTAACGAGGGGTGCTAGCACAGATACGCAGTATTTT.

In its sample, this clone was seen a few times. This chain connects TRBV27 to TRBJ1-2, with D hard to call. CDR3 length equals 13 residues. The V gene lost 6 bases and the J gene lost 11 bases, with 19 bases spanning the gap. Germline V lookup: CDR1 MNHEY, CDR2 SMNVEV (reference sequence). CDR3 bases: TGTGCCAGCAGGCGGATGAGAGAAGACCCTTACACCTTC. This codes for CASRRMREDPYTF.